The clone carrying this TCR beta chain was counted at least ten times. Antigen unknown. 5'-RACE, quantitative and with molecular barcodes, yielded the TCR beta libraries. MiXCR was run by TCRdb on the 5' RACE reads, yielding one entry per CDR3 protein. Of some 130,000 distinct CDR3 sequences listed, 6% to 8% are singletons. The data originate from a study of CD8 T cells in ankylosing spondylitis. Notes on the study in general: Reports say disease-linked clones showed up significantly more in matched ankylosing spondylitis synovial fluid. CD8+ cells made up the disease-linked clones, which were relatively rare in peripheral blood. Seemingly distinctive of ankylosing spondylitis blood was a TCR beta motif formed by eight highly homologous variants.

The receptor's source is a female donor with ankylosing spondylitis or in good health (not recorded which). The sequenced sample was blood, either unsorted or a sorted T cell fraction (not recorded which).

The CDR3 DNA follows: TGCAGTGCTAGAGATCCGGGGGCCTCCTACGAGCAGTACTTC. As protein: CSARDPGASYEQYF. The chain carries TRBV20-1 and TRBJ2-7; D possibly uses TRBD1 or TRBD2 (6 bases each). Trimming stripped 0 bases from V and 0 bases from J, with 9 bases between. The CDR3 contains 14 residues. Germline values: CDR1 DFQATT, CDR2 SNEGSKA (reference sequence).